Below are 17 T cell receptor beta chains sequenced from a single sample in a study of response to subunit inactivated influenza vaccine. Each CDR3 protein gets one entry after TCRdb re-called the RT-PCR reads with MiXCR. The table includes approximately 500,000 distinct CDR3 sequences, around 15% detected once. The material sequenced was PBMCs from blood, taken 11 to 12 days after vaccination. These receptors all come from a man aged 50 or older who received an inactivated influenza vaccine.

The J gene is TRBJ2-7, the V gene TRBV5-1; D call uncertain. CDR3 length: 14 residues. Germline values: CDR1 SGHRS, CDR2 YFSETQ. Trimming stripped 1 base from V and 2 bases from J, with 10 bases between. In DNA, the CDR3 is TGCGCCAGCAGCTTGCAGTCAGGAGCCTACGAGCAGTACTTC. It yields the protein CASSLQSGAYEQYF.

The rearrangement uses TRBV3-1 and TRBJ2-7; TRBD1 is a possible D gene (6 bases). The length of the CDR3 is 15 residues. Germline V gene lookup returns CDR1 LGHDT and CDR2 YNNKEL (reference sequence). The germline V and J ends were trimmed by 0 bases and 7 bases, with 16 bases remaining between them. CDR3 nucleotide sequence: TGTGCCAGCAGCCAAGATGCCGGGACATGGAATGAGCAGTACTTC. Its translation is CASSQDAGTWNEQYF.

In this sample, this clonotype turned up a few times. CDR3: CASSLWMNTEAFF. CDR3 nucleotide sequence: TGTGCCAGCAGTTTATGGATGAACACTGAAGCTTTCTTT. This chain joins TRBV12-3 or TRBV12-4 and TRBJ1-1; D not certain. The V gene lost 2 bases and the J gene lost 0 bases, with 4 bases spanning the gap. CDR3 length equals 13 residues.

CDR3 in DNA: TGTGCCAGCAGCTTTACGGTGGAGGATTCACCCCTCCACTTT. It specifies CASSFTVEDSPLHF. The V gene is TRBV7-2, the J gene TRBJ1-6, with D uncertain. Trimming stripped 3 bases from V and 8 bases from J, with 11 bases between. Germline V lookup: CDR1 SGHTA, CDR2 FQGNSA. The CDR3 runs to 14 residues. Drawing the rest from reference TRBV7-2 and TRBJ1-6, the complete variable domain is GAGVSQSPSNKVTEKGKDVELRCDPISGHTALYWYRQSLGQGLEFLIYFQGNSAPDKSGLPSDRFSAERTGGSVSTLTIQRTQQEDSAVYLCASSFTVEDSPLHFGNGTRLTVT.

The V gene is TRBV5-1, the J gene TRBJ1-4; the D gene is possibly TRBD1 (6 bases). Germline values: CDR1 SGHRS, CDR2 YFSETQ. The CDR3 sequence is 18 residues long. V lost 3 bases and J lost 2, with 20 bases in between. CDR3 region: CASSSKRGVGSTNEKLFF. For the CDR3, the DNA is TGCGCCAGCAGCTCGAAGAGGGGGGTCGGCAGCACTAATGAAAAACTGTTTTTT.

The chain recombines TRBV4-3 with TRBJ2-3; D is unclear. Deletions cut 0 bases from V and 7 bases from J, with 20 bases between. CDR1 LGHNA and CDR2 YSLEER come from the germline V gene. The CDR3 is 17 residues long. CDR3 sequence reads: CASSQDWLQSITNTQYF. CDR3 DNA sequence: TGCGCCAGCAGCCAAGATTGGCTGCAATCGATAACAAATACGCAGTATTTT.

This chain uses TRBV29-1 with TRBJ2-7, with TRBD1 identical over 9 bases. The V gene end was trimmed by 5 bases and the J gene end by 6 bases; junction bases not matched to a gene: 8. The CDR3 extends over 13 amino acids. Germline V CDR1 and CDR2: SQVTM, ANQGSEA. The CDR3 spells CSVRDRDQGEQYF. The CDR3 DNA reads as TGCAGCGTTCGGGACAGGGATCAGGGCGAGCAGTACTTC.

This chain joins TRBV28 and TRBJ2-7; unclear D gene. The CDR3 contains 17 residues. V was pared by 3 bases and J by 4 bases, with 22 bases between. CDR1 is MDHEN, CDR2 SYDVKM, per germline. In nucleotides, the CDR3 is TGTGCCAGCAGTTTGATCCTCCTCGCTCCTACACGTTACGAGCAGTACTTC. This codes for CASSLILLAPTRYEQYF.

This rearrangement joins TRBV29-1 to TRBJ2-5, with 14 positions matching TRBD2. Losses at the gene ends were 6 bases for V and 5 bases for J; bases not matched to a gene: 8. Germline loops: CDR1 SQVTM, CDR2 ANQGSEA. This CDR3 has 15 residues. The CDR3 DNA reads as TGCAGCGTCGCGACTGGGACTAGCGGGAGTGAGACCCAGTACTTC. Its protein product is CSVATGTSGSETQYF.

This clonotype came up many times. The rearrangement joins TRBV29-1 to TRBJ1-2, with a possible D match to TRBD1 (6 bases). V lost 4 bases and J 3 bases, leaving 9 bases between the germline ends. Germline V gene lookup returns CDR1 SQVTM and CDR2 ANQGSEA. This CDR3 region has 12 residues. The CDR3 region has the DNA TGCAGCGTTGGGGGGGCAGACTATGGCTACACCTTC. Amino acids: CSVGGADYGYTF.

As for this clonotype: The CDR3 ends on some other residue instead of the conserved phenylalanine or tryptophan, so this is likely a read error. CDR3 region: CASSSRHGGTLAFL. As DNA, the CDR3 is TGCGCCAGCAGCTCCAGACATGGGGGGACGCTTGCTTTCCTT. This sequence joins TRBV5-1 and TRBJ1-1; TRBD1 might be the D (5 bases). This CDR3 contains 14 residues. In germline, CDR1 is SGHRS, CDR2 YFSETQ. Trimming removed 3 bases at V and 11 bases at J, with 20 bases between.

The rearrangement links TRBV5-1 to TRBJ1-6, with D possibly being TRBD1 (6 bases). The ends were cut back, 2 bases at V and 9 bases at J, with 18 bases in the middle. The CDR3 spans 16 residues. Germline lookup yields CDR1 SGHRS and CDR2 YFSETQ. CDR3 sequence: CASSFLTGSGGSPLHF. CDR3 nucleotides: TGCGCCAGCAGCTTTTTGACAGGCTCCGGAGGTTCACCCCTCCACTTT.

This sequence joins TRBV7-2 and TRBJ1-6, with D hard to call. The CDR3 sequence is 14 residues long. The V gene lost 5 bases and the J gene lost 9 bases, with 14 bases spanning the gap. From germline, CDR1 is SGHTA and CDR2 FQGNSA. CDR3 sequence (DNA): TGTGCCAGCAGCCCTCCACTGGCAGCTTCACCCCTCCACTTT. This translates into CASSPPLAASPLHF.

V usage is TRBV18 and J usage is TRBJ1-5, with 7 positions matching TRBD1. The CDR3 has 14 amino acids. Germline V gene lookup returns CDR1 KGHSH and CDR2 LQKENI. The ends lost 3 bases at V and 6 bases at J; junction bases unmatched: 5. The CDR3 here is CASSPTGLAQPQHF. The CDR3, as DNA: TGTGCCAGCTCACCGACAGGGTTGGCTCAGCCCCAGCATTTT.

The chain has TRBV28 and TRBJ1-2; D is unclear. From germline, CDR1 is MDHEN and CDR2 SYDVKM. Between the trimmed V and J ends, which lost 9 bases and 3 bases, there was a span of 11 bases. The CDR3 extends over 12 amino acids. The CDR3 reads CASSSSYYGYTF. For the CDR3, the DNA is TGTGCCAGTAGTAGCAGTTACTATGGCTACACCTTC.

This clonotype was observed a few times. This chain uses TRBV29-1 with TRBJ1-1; D is unresolved. CDR1 is SQVTM, CDR2 ANQGSEA, per germline. V shed 6 bases and J shed 6 bases, with 11 bases lying between them. The CDR3 has 11 amino acids. CDR3 sequence: CSVIFRAEAFF. The CDR3 bases are TGCAGCGTCATATTTCGCGCTGAAGCTTTCTTT.

Comments on this clonotype: Here the CDR3 omits its conserved ending phenylalanine or tryptophan, so a read error is the likely source. The DNA is left out, because the CDR3 cannot be placed on it with certainty; the CDR3 is given as TCRdb lists it. The rearrangement links TRBV5-1 to TRBJ2-7; TRBD1, the table's D call, was not compared with the DNA. CDR1 is SGHRS, CDR2 YFSETQ, per germline. The CDR3 length is 14 residues, termini included. The CDR3 is CASSRRNKPGRRCG.